The 18 T cell receptor beta chains in this list originate from one sample, sequenced in a study of graft-versus-host responses after intestinal transplantation. These TCRs' antigens remain unknown. Repertoires were generated with immunoSEQ multiplex PCR, while TCRdb's copy carries only in-frame clones and drops some. The sample lists about 110,000 clones; just under 95% were seen once. The sequences come from unstimulated CD8+ T cells sorted from spleen or lymph node cells, collected before intestinal transplant. The receptors shown here come from a human donor who received an intestinal transplant.

This clone appeared a single time. At one boundary the junction diverges from the germline segment, which might be a read error. Here the CDR3 DNA reads TGTGCCACCAGCTTAGAGGCGGGTATCCACACTGAAGCTTTCTTT. This encodes CATSLEAGIHTEAFF. The chain has TRBV7-9 and TRBJ1-1; no clear D gene. The CDR3 is made up of 15 amino acids. The germline V gene encodes CDR1 SEHNR and CDR2 FQNEAQ (reference sequence).

The chain employs TRBV6-6 and TRBJ1-5; D remains unclear. V was clipped by 10 bases and J by 3 bases, with 4 bases between them. Germline CDR1 reads MNHNY; CDR2 reads SVGAGI (reference sequence). This CDR3 contains 10 residues. The CDR3 DNA follows: TGTGCCACCTCCAATCAGCCCCAGCATTTT. This translates into CATSNQPQHF.

The J gene is TRBJ1-1, the V gene TRBV19, with unresolved D. The germline gives CDR1 LNHDA, CDR2 SQIVND (reference sequence). The CDR3 length is 13 residues. V lost 5 bases and J lost 1, with 8 bases in between. The CDR3 nucleotides read TGTGCCAGTAGTGGGCACCCGAACACTGAAGCTTTCTTT. Amino acids: CASSGHPNTEAFF.

This sequence joins TRBV27 and TRBJ1-2; D is perhaps TRBD1 (5 bases). The ends were cut back, 3 bases at V and 8 bases at J, with 16 bases in the middle. Per the germline V gene, CDR1 is MNHEY and CDR2 is SMNVEV (reference sequence). The CDR3 has 14 amino acids. The CDR3 nucleotides read TGTGCCAGCAGTTTTCAGGGCGCTGGGAGAGGCTACACCTTC. Its translation is CASSFQGAGRGYTF.

This chain uses TRBV27 with TRBJ2-7; the match to TRBD1 covers 11 bases. The V and J ends lost 4 bases and 6 bases, in that order; junction bases with no gene match: 5. The CDR3 covers 14 residues. Germline CDR1 reads MNHEY; CDR2 reads SMNVEV (reference sequence). CDR3 DNA: TGTGCCAGCAGTTCGGGACAGGGGGTTCGCGAGCAGTACTTC. Translated: CASSSGQGVREQYF.

The table lists this clone with a few counts. This rearrangement joins TRBV11-2 to TRBJ2-3; D is uncertain. Germline V gene lookup returns CDR1 SGHAT and CDR2 FQNNGV. The CDR3 extends over 15 amino acids. The V end lost 6 bases, the J end lost 1 base, and 14 bases lay between the germline ends. The CDR3 reads CASSSDGFRTDTQYF. The CDR3 nucleotides are TGTGCCAGCAGTTCGGACGGGTTCCGCACAGATACGCAGTATTTT.

As DNA, the CDR3 is TGTGCCAGCAGTTATAACACCTTTTTTGAAGCTTTCTTT. Translating gives CASSYNTFFEAFF. The rearrangement uses TRBV28 and TRBJ1-1; D unresolved. CDR1 and CDR2 (germline): MDHEN, SYDVKM. The CDR3 has 13 amino acids. V dropped 4 bases and J dropped 7 bases, with 13 bases sitting between them. Together with reference TRBV28 and TRBJ1-1, the CDR3 gives the full variable domain: DVKVTQSSRYLVKRTGEKVFLECVQDMDHENMFWYRQDPGLGLRLIYFSYDVKMKEKGDIPEGYSVSREKKERFSLILESASTNQTSMYLCASSYNTFFEAFFGQGTRLTVV.

This rearrangement joins TRBV7-3 to TRBJ2-5, with 8 bases fitting TRBD2. The germline CDR1 and CDR2 sequences are SGHTA and FQGTGA. This CDR3 is built from 15 residues. Trimming cost V 0 bases and J 11 bases; bases outside gene matches: 11. CDR3 sequence (DNA): TGTGCCAGCAGCTTAACATACCTAGCGGGTTCTAAGCAGTACTTC. As protein: CASSLTYLAGSKQYF.

CDR3 sequence reads: CASSLDGQASTDTQYF. The CDR3 DNA reads as TGTGCCAGCAGCTTGGACGGACAGGCGAGCACAGATACGCAGTATTTT. The chain couples TRBV7-3 to TRBJ2-3; 7 bases fit TRBD1. The germline V gene encodes CDR1 SGHTA and CDR2 FQGTGA. The V and J ends lost 3 bases and 0 bases, in that order; junction bases with no gene match: 6. The CDR3 has 16 amino acids.

The chain uses TRBV27 and TRBJ1-1; D remains unclear. The CDR3 contains 13 residues. Germline V gene sequence: CDR1 MNHEY, CDR2 SMNVEV (reference sequence). The V end was cut by 1 base, the J end by 0 bases, with 3 bases between. The CDR3 bases are TGTGCCAGCAGTTTATTCGTGAACACTGAAGCTTTCTTT. This sequence encodes CASSLFVNTEAFF.

The chain is built from TRBV29-1 and TRBJ2-1; unclear D gene. V lost 1 base and J lost 4, with 5 bases in between. This CDR3 has 12 amino acids. From germline, CDR1 is SQVTM and CDR2 ANQGSEA. The DNA for the CDR3 is TGCAGCGTTGAAGTCAGATACAATGAGCAGTTCTTC. This codes for CSVEVRYNEQFF.

The chain links TRBV9 to TRBJ2-7; 8 positions agree with TRBD2. Germline V CDR1 and CDR2: SGDLS, YYNGEE. This CDR3 spans 12 amino acids. After removal of 3 bases from V and 7 bases from J, the junction contained 3 bases not matched to a gene. CDR3 amino acids: CASSAGGGEQYF. The CDR3 coding sequence is TGTGCCAGCAGCGCCGGCGGGGGGGAGCAGTACTTC.

The chain combines TRBV7-2 with TRBJ2-1, with unresolved D. This CDR3 is built from 17 residues. Trimming pared 1 base from V and 0 bases from J, leaving 13 bases between. The germline V gene has CDR1 SGHTA and CDR2 FQGNSA. The CDR3 loop is CASSLVAAISSYNEQFF. In nucleotides, the CDR3 is TGTGCCAGCAGCTTAGTTGCTGCGATTAGCTCCTACAATGAGCAGTTCTTC. Supplemented by reference TRBV7-2 and TRBJ2-1, the full variable domain reads GAGVSQSPSNKVTEKGKDVELRCDPISGHTALYWYRQSLGQGLEFLIYFQGNSAPDKSGLPSDRFSAERTGGSVSTLTIQRTQQEDSAVYLCASSLVAAISSYNEQFFGPGTRLTVL.

This chain connects TRBV11-2 to TRBJ2-2, with D unclear. The germline gives CDR1 SGHAT, CDR2 FQNNGV. Trimming took 3 bases from V and 5 from J, leaving 7 bases between them. CDR3 size: 13 residues. CDR3 region: CASSFLQTGELFF. The CDR3 coding sequence is TGTGCCAGCAGCTTCCTCCAGACCGGGGAGCTGTTTTTT.

The V gene is TRBV7-2, the J gene TRBJ2-1; 9 bases fit TRBD2. Trimming removed 5 bases from V and 8 bases from J; junction bases left unmatched: 10. The CDR3 is 15 amino acids. Germline CDR1 is SGHTA and CDR2 is FQGNSA. The CDR3 region has the DNA TGTGCCAGCAGCGGTGTGTGGAGCGGGAGGTATGAGCAGTTCTTC. It is translated as CASSGVWSGRYEQFF.

The chain combines TRBV27 with TRBJ2-7; D remains ambiguous. V shed 5 bases and J shed 2 bases, with 13 bases lying between them. The CDR3 is 14 residues long. The germline gives CDR1 MNHEY, CDR2 SMNVEV (reference sequence). The CDR3 region is CASSDGSAPYEQYF. DNA of the CDR3: TGTGCCAGCAGTGACGGGTCCGCCCCCTACGAGCAGTACTTC.

This clone was detected once. V is TRBV5-1 and J is TRBJ2-7; 8 positions match TRBD1. The CDR3 loop spans 14 amino acids. CDR1 is SGHRS and CDR2 is YFSETQ in the germline V gene. Germline trimming cut 0 bases from V and 5 bases from J; bases unmatched to any gene: 4. Written as DNA, the CDR3 is TGCGCCAGCAGCTTGGGACAGGGGATCGACGAGCAGTACTTC. It is translated as CASSLGQGIDEQYF.

This chain connects TRBV11-2 to TRBJ1-1; no clear D gene. Germline V lookup: CDR1 SGHAT, CDR2 FQNNGV. The CDR3 length is 15 residues. Deletions cut 6 bases from V and 0 bases from J, with 14 bases between. The CDR3 nucleotides read TGTGCCAGCAGTTCTCCTCTCGGACTGAACACTGAAGCTTTCTTT. The encoded protein is CASSSPLGLNTEAFF.